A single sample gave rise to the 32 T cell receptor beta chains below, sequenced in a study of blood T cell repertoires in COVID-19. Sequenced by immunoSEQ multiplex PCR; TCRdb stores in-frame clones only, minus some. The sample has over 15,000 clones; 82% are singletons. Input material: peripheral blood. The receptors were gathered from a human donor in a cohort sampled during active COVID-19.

As DNA, the CDR3 is TGTGCCAGCATCAAGAAATCAGTGAACACTGAAGCTTTCTTT. Its translation: CASIKKSVNTEAFF. The rearrangement uses TRBV2 and TRBJ1-1; D gene uncertain. Germline CDR1 SNHLY, CDR2 FYNNEI. The CDR3 spans 14 residues. V gave up 7 bases and J gave up 0 bases, with 12 bases separating them.

The CDR3 loop reads CASSVEASGRANEQFF. CDR3 DNA sequence: TGTGCCAGCAGCGTAGAGGCTAGCGGGAGGGCAAATGAGCAGTTCTTC. The chain joins TRBV9 to TRBJ2-1; TRBD2 agrees at 12 bases. The CDR3 is 16 amino acids. The germline CDR1 and CDR2 sequences are SGDLS and YYNGEE. The ends lost 0 bases at V and 7 bases at J; junction bases unmatched: 5.

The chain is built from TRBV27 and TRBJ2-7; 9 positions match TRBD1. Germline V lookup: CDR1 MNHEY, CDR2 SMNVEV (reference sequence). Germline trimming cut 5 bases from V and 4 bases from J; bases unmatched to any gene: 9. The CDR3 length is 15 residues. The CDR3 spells CASSPPSGTGYEQYF. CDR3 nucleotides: TGTGCCAGCAGTCCCCCTTCCGGGACAGGGTACGAGCAGTACTTC.

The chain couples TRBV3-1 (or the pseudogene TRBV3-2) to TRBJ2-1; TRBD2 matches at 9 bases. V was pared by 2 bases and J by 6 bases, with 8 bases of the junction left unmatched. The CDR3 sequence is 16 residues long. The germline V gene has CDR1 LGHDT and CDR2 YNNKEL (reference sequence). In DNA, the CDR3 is TGTGCCAGCAGCCAACCGAGCGGGAGGTTTTCCAATGAGCAGTTCTTC. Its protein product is CASSQPSGRFSNEQFF.

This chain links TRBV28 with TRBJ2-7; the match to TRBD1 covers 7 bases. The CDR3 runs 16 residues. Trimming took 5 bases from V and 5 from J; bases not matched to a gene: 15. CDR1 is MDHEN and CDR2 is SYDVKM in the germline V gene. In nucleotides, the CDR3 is TGTGCCAGCAGTCCAGCCCCGGGCAGGGGGACCGACGAGCAGTACTTC. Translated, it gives CASSPAPGRGTDEQYF.

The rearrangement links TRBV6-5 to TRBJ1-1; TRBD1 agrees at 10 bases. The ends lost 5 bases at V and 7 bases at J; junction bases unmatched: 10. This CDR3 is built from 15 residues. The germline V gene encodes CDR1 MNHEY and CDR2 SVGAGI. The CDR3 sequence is CASSRPGQGPDEAFF. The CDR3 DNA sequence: TGTGCCAGCAGTCGACCGGGACAGGGGCCTGATGAAGCTTTCTTT.

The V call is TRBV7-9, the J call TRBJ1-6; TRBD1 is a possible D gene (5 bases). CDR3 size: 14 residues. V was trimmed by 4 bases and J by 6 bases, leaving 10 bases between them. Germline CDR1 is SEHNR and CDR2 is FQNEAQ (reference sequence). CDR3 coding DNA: TGTGCCAGCAGCTCAGGGTTTAGTAATTCACCCCTCCACTTT. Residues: CASSSGFSNSPLHF. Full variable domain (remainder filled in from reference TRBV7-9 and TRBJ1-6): DTGVSQNPRHKITKRGQNVTFRCDPISEHNRLYWYRQTLGQGPEFLTYFQNEAQLEKSRLLSDRFSAERPKGSFSTLEIQRTEQGDSAMYLCASSSGFSNSPLHFGNGTRLTVT.

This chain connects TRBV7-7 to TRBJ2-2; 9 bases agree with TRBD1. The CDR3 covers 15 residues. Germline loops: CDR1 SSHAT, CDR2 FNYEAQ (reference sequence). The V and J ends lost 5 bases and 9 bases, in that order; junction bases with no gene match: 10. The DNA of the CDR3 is TGTGCCAGCAGCCGATCGACAGGGGGGGGAAGGGAGCTGTTTTTT. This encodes CASSRSTGGGRELFF.

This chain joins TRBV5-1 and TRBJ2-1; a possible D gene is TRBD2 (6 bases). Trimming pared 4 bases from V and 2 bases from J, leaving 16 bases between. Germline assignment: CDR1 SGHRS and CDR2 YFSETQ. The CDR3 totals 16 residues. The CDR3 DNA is TGCGCCAGCAGCATCGAGCCCCGCGGGGCCTACAATGAGCAGTTCTTC. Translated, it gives CASSIEPRGAYNEQFF.

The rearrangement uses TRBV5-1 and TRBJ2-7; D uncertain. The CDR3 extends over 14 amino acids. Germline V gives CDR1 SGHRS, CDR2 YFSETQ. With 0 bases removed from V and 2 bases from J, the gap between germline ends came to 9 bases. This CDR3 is CASSLDRATYEQYF. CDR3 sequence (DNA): TGCGCCAGCAGCTTGGATAGAGCGACCTACGAGCAGTACTTC.

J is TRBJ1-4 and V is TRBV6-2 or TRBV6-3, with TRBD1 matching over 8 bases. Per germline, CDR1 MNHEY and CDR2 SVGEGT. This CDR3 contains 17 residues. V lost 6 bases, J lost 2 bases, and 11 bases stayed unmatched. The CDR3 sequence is CASSSTTHRGTNEKLFF. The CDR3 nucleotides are TGTGCCAGCAGCTCAACCACTCACAGGGGGACTAATGAAAAACTGTTTTTT.

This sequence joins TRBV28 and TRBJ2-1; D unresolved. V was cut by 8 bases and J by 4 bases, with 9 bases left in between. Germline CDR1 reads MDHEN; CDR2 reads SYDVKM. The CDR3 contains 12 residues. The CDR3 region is CASREPYNEQFF. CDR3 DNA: TGTGCCAGCCGTGAGCCGTACAATGAGCAGTTCTTC.

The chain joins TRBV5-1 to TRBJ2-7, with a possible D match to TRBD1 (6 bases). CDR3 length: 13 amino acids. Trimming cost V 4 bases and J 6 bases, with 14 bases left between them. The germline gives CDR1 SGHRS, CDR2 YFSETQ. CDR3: CASSLDSYTEQYF. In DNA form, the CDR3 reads TGCGCCAGCAGCCTGGACAGTTACACCGAGCAGTACTTC.

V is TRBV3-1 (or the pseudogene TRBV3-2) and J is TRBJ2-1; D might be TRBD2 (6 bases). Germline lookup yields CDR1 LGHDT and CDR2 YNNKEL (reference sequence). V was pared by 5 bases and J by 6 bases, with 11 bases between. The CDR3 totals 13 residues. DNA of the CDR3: TGTGCCAGCAGCTCGGCTAGCGCCAATGAGCAGTTCTTC. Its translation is CASSSASANEQFF.

CDR3 residues: CASSPGQGANTEAFF. The CDR3 coding sequence is TGTGCCAGCAGCCCAGGACAGGGGGCTAACACTGAAGCTTTCTTT. The chain links TRBV3-1 (or the pseudogene TRBV3-2) to TRBJ1-1, with 11 bases that match TRBD1. The CDR3 has 15 residues. CDR1 is LGHDT, CDR2 YNNKEL, per germline (reference sequence). The V and J ends lost 4 bases and 2 bases, in that order; junction bases with no gene match: 3.

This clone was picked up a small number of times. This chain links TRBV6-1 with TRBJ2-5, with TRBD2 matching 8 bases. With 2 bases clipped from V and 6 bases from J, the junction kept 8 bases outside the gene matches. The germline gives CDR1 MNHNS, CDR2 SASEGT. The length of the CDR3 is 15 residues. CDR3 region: CASSETPGGVKTQYF. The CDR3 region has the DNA TGTGCCAGCAGTGAAACCCCGGGGGGGGTAAAGACCCAGTACTTC.

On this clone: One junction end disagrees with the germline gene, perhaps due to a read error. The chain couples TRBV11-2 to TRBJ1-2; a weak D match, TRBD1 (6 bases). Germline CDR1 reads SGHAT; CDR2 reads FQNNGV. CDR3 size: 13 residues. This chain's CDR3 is CASSLGRGAGYTF. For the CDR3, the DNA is TGTGCCAGCAGTTTAGGCAGGGGAGCAGGCTACACCTTC.

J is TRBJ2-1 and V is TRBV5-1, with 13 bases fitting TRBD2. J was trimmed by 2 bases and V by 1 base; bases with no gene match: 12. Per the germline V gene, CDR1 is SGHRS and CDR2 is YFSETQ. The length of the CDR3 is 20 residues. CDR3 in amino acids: CASSLRPGTSGTSAYNEQFF. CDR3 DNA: TGCGCCAGCAGCTTGAGGCCGGGGACTAGCGGGACGAGCGCCTACAATGAGCAGTTCTTC.

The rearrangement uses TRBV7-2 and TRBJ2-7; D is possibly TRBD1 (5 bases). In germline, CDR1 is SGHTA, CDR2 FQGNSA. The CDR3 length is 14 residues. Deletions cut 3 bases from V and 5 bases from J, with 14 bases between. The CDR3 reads CASSLRLGRNEQYF. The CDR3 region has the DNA TGTGCCAGCAGCTTGAGGTTGGGGCGTAACGAGCAGTACTTC.

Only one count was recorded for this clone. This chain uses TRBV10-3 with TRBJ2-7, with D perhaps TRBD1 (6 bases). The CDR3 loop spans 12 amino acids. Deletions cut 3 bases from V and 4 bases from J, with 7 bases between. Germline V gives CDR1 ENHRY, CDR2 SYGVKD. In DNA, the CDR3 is TGTGCCATCAGTGAAGGACAGTACGAGCAGTACTTC. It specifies CAISEGQYEQYF.

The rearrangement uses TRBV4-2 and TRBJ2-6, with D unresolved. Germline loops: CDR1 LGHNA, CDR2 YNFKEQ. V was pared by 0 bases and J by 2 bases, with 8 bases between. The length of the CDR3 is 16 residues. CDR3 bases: TGTGCCAGCAGCCAAGAAGAACTCGCTGGGGCCAACGTCCTGACTTTC. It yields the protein CASSQEELAGANVLTF.

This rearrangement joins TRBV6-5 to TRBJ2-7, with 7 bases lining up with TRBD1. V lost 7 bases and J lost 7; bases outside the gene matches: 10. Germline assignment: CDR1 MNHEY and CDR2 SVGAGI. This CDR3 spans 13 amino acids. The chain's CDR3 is CASKKTGTGEQYF. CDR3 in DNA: TGTGCCAGCAAAAAGACAGGGACGGGGGAGCAGTACTTC.

CDR3 in amino acids: CASSPSSTDTQYF. In DNA, the CDR3 is TGCGCCAGCAGCCCCTCGAGCACAGATACGCAGTATTTT. The chain joins TRBV4-1 to TRBJ2-3; D remains unclear. V lost 4 bases and J 0 bases, leaving 5 bases between the germline ends. The length of the CDR3 is 13 residues. In germline, CDR1 is MGHRA, CDR2 YSYEKL.

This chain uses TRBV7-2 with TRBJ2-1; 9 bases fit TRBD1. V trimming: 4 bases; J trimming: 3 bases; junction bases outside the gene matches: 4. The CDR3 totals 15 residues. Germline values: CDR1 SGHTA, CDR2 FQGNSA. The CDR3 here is CASSSRQGGYNEQFF. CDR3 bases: TGTGCCAGCAGCTCGCGACAGGGGGGCTACAATGAGCAGTTCTTC.

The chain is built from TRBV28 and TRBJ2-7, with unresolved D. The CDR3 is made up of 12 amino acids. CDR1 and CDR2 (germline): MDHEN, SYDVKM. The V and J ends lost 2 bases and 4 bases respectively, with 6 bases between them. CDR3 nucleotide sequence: TGTGCCAGCAGTTTACGACTTTACGAGCAGTACTTC. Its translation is CASSLRLYEQYF. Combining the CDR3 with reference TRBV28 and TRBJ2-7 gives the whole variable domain DVKVTQSSRYLVKRTGEKVFLECVQDMDHENMFWYRQDPGLGLRLIYFSYDVKMKEKGDIPEGYSVSREKKERFSLILESASTNQTSMYLCASSLRLYEQYFGPGTRLTVT.

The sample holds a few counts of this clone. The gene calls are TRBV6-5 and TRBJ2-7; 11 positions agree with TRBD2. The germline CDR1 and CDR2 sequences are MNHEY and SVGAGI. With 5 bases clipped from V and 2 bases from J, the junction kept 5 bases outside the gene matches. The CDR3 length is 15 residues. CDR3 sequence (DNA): TGTGCCAGCAGTAAACTAGCGGGAGAACCCTACGAGCAGTACTTC. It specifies CASSKLAGEPYEQYF.

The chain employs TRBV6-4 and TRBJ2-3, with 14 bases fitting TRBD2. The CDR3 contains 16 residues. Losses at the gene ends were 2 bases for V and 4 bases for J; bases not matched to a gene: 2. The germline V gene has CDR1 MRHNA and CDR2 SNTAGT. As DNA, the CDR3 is TGTGCCAGCAGTGACAAGGGACTAGCGGGAGCAGATACGCAGTATTTT. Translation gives CASSDKGLAGADTQYF.

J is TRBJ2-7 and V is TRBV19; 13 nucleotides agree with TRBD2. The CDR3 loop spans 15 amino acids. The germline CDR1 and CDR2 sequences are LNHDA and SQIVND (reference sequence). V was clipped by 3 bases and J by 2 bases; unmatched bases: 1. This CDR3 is CASSIGTSGTYEQYF. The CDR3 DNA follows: TGTGCCAGTAGTATCGGGACTAGCGGGACCTACGAGCAGTACTTC.

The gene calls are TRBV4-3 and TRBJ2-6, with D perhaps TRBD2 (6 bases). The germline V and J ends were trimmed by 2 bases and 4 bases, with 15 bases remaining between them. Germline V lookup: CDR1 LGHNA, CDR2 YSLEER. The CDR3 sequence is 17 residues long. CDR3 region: CASSQQESGSGANVLTF. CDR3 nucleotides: TGCGCCAGCAGCCAACAAGAAAGCGGGTCCGGGGCCAACGTCCTGACTTTC.

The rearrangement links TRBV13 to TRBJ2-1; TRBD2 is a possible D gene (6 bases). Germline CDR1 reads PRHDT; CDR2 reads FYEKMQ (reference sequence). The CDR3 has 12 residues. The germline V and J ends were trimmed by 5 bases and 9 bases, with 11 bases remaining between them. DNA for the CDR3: TGTGCCAGCAGCCGACTAGAGGCTGAGCAGTTCTTC. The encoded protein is CASSRLEAEQFF. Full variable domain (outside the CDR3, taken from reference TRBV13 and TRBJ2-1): AAGVIQSPRHLIKEKRETATLKCYPIPRHDTVYWYQQGPGQDPQFLISFYEKMQSDKGSIPDRFSAQQFSDYHSELNMSSLELGDSALYFCASSRLEAEQFFGPGTRLTVL.

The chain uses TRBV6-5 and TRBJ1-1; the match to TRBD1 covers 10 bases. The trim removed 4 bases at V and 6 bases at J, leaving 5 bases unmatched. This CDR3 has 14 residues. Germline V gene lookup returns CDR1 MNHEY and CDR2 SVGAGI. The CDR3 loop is CASSSTGGSAEAFF. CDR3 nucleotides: TGTGCCAGCAGTTCGACAGGGGGCAGCGCTGAAGCTTTCTTT.

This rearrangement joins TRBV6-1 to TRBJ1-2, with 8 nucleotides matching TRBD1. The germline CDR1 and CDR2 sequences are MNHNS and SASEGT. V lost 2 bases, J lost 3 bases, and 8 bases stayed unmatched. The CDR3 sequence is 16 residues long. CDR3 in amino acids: CASSENLGQGDYGYTF. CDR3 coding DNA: TGTGCCAGCAGTGAAAATCTTGGACAGGGCGACTATGGCTACACCTTC.